The clone carrying this T cell receptor beta chain showed up many times. What it binds is not known. The data are from a study of T cells in Graves' hyperthyroidism and ophthalmopathy. Study-level points and caveats: Onset of ophthalmopathy came a median approximately 6.5 months after the model predicted it. Using 13 V-J features, a model discriminated ophthalmopathy from stable hyperthyroidism.

This CDR3 is 15 amino acids long. Trimming removed 0 bases from V and 9 bases from J, with 13 bases in between. CDR1 is SGDLS, CDR2 YYNGEE, per germline. RNA transcripts gave rise to amplified TCR beta CDR3 regions. HTBI primers were used for first-round RT-PCR of the TCR CDR3. One entry per CDR3 protein results from TCRdb running MiXCR on the multiplex PCR reads. The sample holds some 700,000 distinct CDR3 sequences, 17% seen once. The PBMCs were taken from under 12 ml of fresh peripheral blood. The clonotype comes from a man aged 45 to 65 with Graves' hyperthyroidism. V and J are TRBV9 and TRBJ1-6; D is undetermined. The sample comprised blood. The CDR3: CASSVDIGLGSPLHF. The CDR3 DNA follows: TGTGCCAGCAGCGTAGATATTGGCTTGGGTTCACCCCTCCACTTT.